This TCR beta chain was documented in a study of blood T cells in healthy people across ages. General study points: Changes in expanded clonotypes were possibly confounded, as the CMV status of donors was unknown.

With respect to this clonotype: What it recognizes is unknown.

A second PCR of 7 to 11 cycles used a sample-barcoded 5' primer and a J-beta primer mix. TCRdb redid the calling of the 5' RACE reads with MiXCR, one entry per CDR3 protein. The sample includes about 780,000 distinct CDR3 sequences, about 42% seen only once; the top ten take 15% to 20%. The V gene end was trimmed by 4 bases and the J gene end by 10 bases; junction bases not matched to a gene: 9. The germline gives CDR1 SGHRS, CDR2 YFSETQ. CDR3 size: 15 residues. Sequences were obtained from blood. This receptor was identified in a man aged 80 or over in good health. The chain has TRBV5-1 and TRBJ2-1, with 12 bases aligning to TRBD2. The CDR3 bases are TGCGCCAGCAGCACCAGCCGGACTAGCGGGATCGAGCAGTTCTTC. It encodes CASSTSRTSGIEQFF.